This T cell receptor (beta chain) is drawn from a study of shared clonotypes between healthy human individuals (TCRdb year 2020). Regarding the research as a whole: A few men and two women, aged 18 to 49 years, made up the cohort. For each donor, three plates each were used for CD4 naive and CD4 memory, two plates were used for CD8 naive, and one plate was used for CD8 memory. The study deeply sequenced blood TCR repertoires of roughly five healthy adults to estimate repertoire size and the extent of clonotype sharing between individuals. To increase sequencing depth and limit assay-specific biases, different laboratories used diverse techniques to prepare libraries and sequence TCR repertoires. Between about 0.94 and 8.9 billion PBMCs per donor were obtained by leukapheresis.

V lost 0 bases and J lost 5 bases; the stretch between them is 13 bases long. CDR3 length: 16 amino acids, cysteine to phenylalanine. Kept here is only the CDR3 DNA, which spans 48 bases and is read in frame from base 1. Taken from the germline V gene, the CDR1 and CDR2 loops are SGHTA and FQGNSA. Using the deep immunoSEQ assay, multiplex PCR amplified TCR CDR3 regions from genomic DNA. Genomic DNA extracted from each cell subset was distributed evenly over all wells of several immunoSEQ 96-well plates, and each plate served as one replicate. For sorted subsets, approximately 210 ng of genomic DNA, equivalent to 25,000 to 35,000 T cell genomes, went into each replicate PCR. Purified libraries were quantified with a Qubit 3.0 fluorometer, sized on a Bioanalyzer 2100, and re-quantified with the KAPA Library Quantification kit. Every immunoSEQ 96-well plate was sequenced on a separate single-read 150-cycle Illumina NextSeq 550 flow cell. The study's own analysis went as follows. Because only junctional sequences without quality scores were contained in the immunoSEQ output, filtering matching that applied to full-length reads could not be performed. Sequences were annotated with PyIR, a Python wrapper for IgBLAST v1.9, using IMGT germline references to assign V/J genes and CDR3. Reads were filtered out if the reads had weak V/J assignments (E-value above 1e-6), no CDR3, stop codons, out-of-frame junctions, or ambiguous translated residues. V3J clonotypes were defined as sequences sharing an identical inferred V gene, J gene, and CDR3 amino acid sequence. The percentage overlap between two repertoires was calculated by dividing the number of shared unique clonotypes by the size of the smaller repertoire. Repertoire richness was assessed with RTK rarefaction, the Chao1 estimator, and Recon v2.1 estimates of unobserved clonotypes. OLGA was used to compute generation probabilities for all TCRbeta clonotypes that the gDNA method yielded from four donors. In TCRdb, the immuneACCESS table is reduced to in-frame sequences with V and J assigned. These tables do not hold every clone; where another copy was compared, an unresolved V gene accounts for under half, and the others remain unexplained. V, J and clone size were drawn from that table, and D and trimming were deduced from the DNA. For this sample the table gives around 300,000 clones, of which roughly 87% were detected only once. The top ten clonotypes cover about 17% of the sample.

The donors were healthy, HIV-negative adults with no recently reported acute infections or vaccinations. Only Caucasian adults living in Nashville, Tennessee, USA were represented among the donors. The CD8 memory samples were a combination of magnetically selected CD45RO+ cells and CCR7-negative CD45RA+ effector memory (TemRA) cells. After blood collection by leukapheresis, PBMCs were isolated using Ficoll-Histopaque density gradient centrifugation and then cryopreserved in the vapor phase of liquid nitrogen. Analytical flow cytometry was used to check the purity and quantity of each magnetically sorted T cell population. Genomic DNA was isolated from each sorted fraction and quantified by UV absorbance on a Nanodrop 2000c. Overall study outcomes, separate from this receptor: Because the study included a small number of donors, the genetic and exposure-history diversity represented was limited. Compared with non-shared clonotypes, the clonotypes found in all four sorted-subset donors had higher generation probabilities. Sampling was restricted to blood, and TCR repertoires in tissues likely differ from the TCR repertoires found in blood. Pairwise subsampling indicated that sequencing depth was expected to affect the degree of clonotype sharing among donors. Rarefaction of sorted-subset datasets indicated incomplete sequencing despite the large sequencing depth. Larger estimated clonotype richness was generally found for naive subsets than for memory subsets. When several donors were compared, the shared fraction of clonotypes was about 5.4% for naive CD4, around 4% for naive CD8, 2% to 2.5% for memory CD4, and 0.3% to 0.5% for memory CD8.

This clone was counted a single time. It has no known antigen specificity. Within one base of it there is no much larger clone, and no base qualities were kept. The sequenced sample was memory CD8+ T cells sorted from blood. The intended sense of this specimen's cell subset or site label: CD45RO+ cells pooled with CCR7-negative TemRA cells. This receptor was taken from a man younger than 30 in good health. The rearranged chain carries TRBV7-2 and TRBJ2-2; TRBD1 could be the D gene, as 5 bases match. The base sequence is TGTGCCAGCAGCTTAGCGACTCAGGGTGGGACCGGGGAGCTGTTTTTT. Translated, it gives CASSLATQGGTGELFF.